This note documents a single T cell receptor beta chain sequence. This entry is derived from a study of human T cells and chemical hapten exposure. During construction of the library, unique molecular identifiers were attached to individual cDNA molecules for quantitative, reproducible TCR counting. In TCRdb, the RACE reads were re-called with MiXCR into one record per CDR3 protein. This sample has roughly 140,000 distinct CDR3 sequences; over 9.5% occur once, and the top ten carry around 1.4%. Looked up from germline, CDR1 is LNHDA and CDR2 is SQIVND (reference sequence). This CDR3 is built from 18 residues. V lost 1 base, J lost 4 bases, and 22 bases lay in between. Indicated time point: patch test 2, 6 weeks after DPC sensitization. The treatment here: therapeutic diphenylcyclopropenone sensitization with weekly scalp DPC. Sequencing started from total RNA isolated from unfractionated whole blood.

This sequence was found in a woman between 50 and 59 years old with alopecia areata. Some clones in this sample may be carry-over from other donors' samples. The V gene is TRBV19, the J gene TRBJ1-1; D is unresolved. Here the sequenced sample was whole blood, taken in connection with sensitization to the hapten diphenylcyclopropenone (DPC). The CDR3 spells CASSIANRGYVRFTEAFF. DNA of the CDR3: TGTGCCAGTAGTATAGCCAACCGGGGATACGTGCGTTTCACTGAAGCTTTCTTT. The full variable domain, rest sourced from reference TRBV19 and TRBJ1-1, is DGGITQSPKYLFRKEGQNVTLSCEQNLNHDAMYWYRQDPGQGLRLIYYSQIVNDFQKGDIAEGYSVSREKKESFPLTVTSAQKNPTAFYLCASSIANRGYVRFTEAFFGQGTRLTVV.